This is a list of T cell receptor beta chains from one sample in a study of spatial heterogeneity in lung cancer. TCRdb recomputed calls from the 5' RACE reads with MiXCR, one row per CDR3 protein. Of tens of thousands of distinct CDR3 sequences in the sample, over 9.5% were seen once. The sequences come from PBMCs, collected at surgery. These TCRs come from a male donor with early-stage non-small cell lung cancer. Both conserved end residues are part of each CDR3. The order of the fields is J gene, D gene, V gene, clone size, CDR3 length, CDR3 protein, CDR3 DNA. D genes are given only for firm matches. Clone size is stated in some rows and not others, as once, few, many or a class when expanded.

>TRBJ2-1|-|TRBV20-1|-|17
CSASFSLVVLSYNEQFF
TGCAGTGCTAGTTTCTCCCTCGTGGTCCTAAGCTACAATGAGCAGTTCTTC
>TRBJ2-5|-|TRBV10-1|few|13
CASSEAGQETQYF
TGCGCCAGCAGTGAGGCAGGGCAAGAGACCCAGTACTTC
>TRBJ2-3|-|TRBV30|-|16
CAWSPLGGALPDTQYF
TGTGCCTGGAGTCCACTAGGGGGGGCCCTCCCAGATACGCAGTATTTT
>TRBJ2-2|TRBD1|TRBV7-2|-|15
CASSARDRGTGELFF
TGTGCCAGCAGCGCCCGGGACAGGGGCACCGGGGAGCTGTTTTTT
>TRBJ2-1|TRBD2|TRBV6-2/TRBV6-3|many|15
CASSLLAGGPDEQFF
TGTGCCAGCAGCCTTTTAGCGGGAGGGCCTGATGAGCAGTTCTTC
>TRBJ2-3|-|TRBV10-3|many|13
CAISETQPDTQYF
TGTGCCATCAGTGAAACCCAGCCAGATACGCAGTATTTT
>TRBJ1-3|TRBD1|TRBV28|few|12
CASNGQGFTIYF
TGTGCCAGTAATGGACAGGGGTTCACCATATATTTT
>TRBJ2-7|-|TRBV12-3/TRBV12-4|few|13
CASSYRQEGEQYF
TGTGCCAGCAGTTATCGACAGGAAGGCGAGCAGTACTTC
>TRBJ2-2|-|TRBV6-6|-|11
CACSLAGELFF
TGTGCCTGCAGCCTGGCCGGGGAGCTGTTTTTT
>TRBJ1-4|-|TRBV7-2|-|15
CASSLQGGGNEKLFF
TGTGCCAGCAGCTTACAGGGTGGCGGAAATGAAAAACTGTTTTTT
>TRBJ1-2|-|TRBV28|many|17
CASSPPGVDTEGYGYTF
TGTGCCAGCAGTCCCCCGGGGGTGGACACGGAAGGTTATGGCTACACCTTC
>TRBJ2-3|TRBD2|TRBV10-1|many|15
CASDTSGGATDTQYF
TGCGCCAGCGATACTAGCGGGGGGGCCACAGATACGCAGTATTTT
>TRBJ2-3|-|TRBV7-2|once|15
CASSFLAGSTDTQYF
TGTGCCAGCAGCTTCTTAGCCGGAAGCACAGATACGCAGTATTTT
>TRBJ2-1|-|TRBV9|few|14
CASSVALAGNEQFF
TGTGCCAGCAGCGTAGCTCTAGCAGGCAATGAGCAGTTCTTC
>TRBJ1-2|-|TRBV4-2|-|14
CASSPYRTGSAYTF
TGTGCCAGCAGCCCATACCGTACAGGGTCGGCCTACACCTTC
>TRBJ2-5|TRBD2|TRBV11-3|once|15
CASPGTSGTQETQYF
TGTGCCAGCCCGGGGACTAGCGGGACCCAAGAGACCCAGTACTTC
>TRBJ1-5|-|TRBV12-3/TRBV12-4|-|15
CASSTGMGINQPQHF
TGTGCCAGCAGTACCGGGATGGGGATCAATCAGCCCCAGCATTTT
>TRBJ1-1|-|TRBV7-9|few|14
CASSYGRENTEAFF
TGTGCCAGCAGCTACGGACGGGAAAACACTGAAGCTTTCTTT
>TRBJ2-1|-|TRBV11-2|few|15
CASTFLGDIYNEQFF
TGTGCCAGCACCTTTCTAGGGGATATCTACAATGAGCAGTTCTTC
>TRBJ2-1|TRBD2|TRBV4-1|many|19
CASSQDRSGGPASYNEQFF
TGCGCCAGCAGCCAAGATCGGAGCGGGGGGCCCGCCTCCTACAATGAGCAGTTCTTC
>TRBJ2-6|-|TRBV28|few|16
CASSFLSISGANVLTF
TGTGCCAGCAGTTTTTTATCCATCTCTGGGGCCAACGTCCTGACTTTC
>TRBJ2-7|-|TRBV5-1|-|14
CASSFKDRTYKQYF
TGCGCCAGCAGCTTTAAAGACAGGACCTACAAGCAGTACTTC
>TRBJ1-2|-|TRBV12-3/TRBV12-4|few|13
CASSLARNYGYTF
TGTGCCAGCAGTTTAGCTAGAAACTATGGCTACACCTTC
>TRBJ1-5|-|TRBV12-3/TRBV12-4|few|16
CASSLYRVSGSQPQHF
TGTGCCAGCAGTTTGTACAGGGTGAGTGGAAGTCAGCCCCAGCATTTT
>TRBJ1-5|-|TRBV3-1|-|13
CASSKTVNQPQHF
TGTGCCAGCAGCAAGACAGTGAATCAGCCCCAGCATTTT
>TRBJ2-1|TRBD1|TRBV9|-|15
CASSVRDRVLNEQFF
TGTGCCAGCAGCGTCCGGGACAGGGTCCTCAATGAGCAGTTCTTC
>TRBJ2-3|TRBD1|TRBV28|few|15
CASSPRTGAADTQYF
TGTGCCAGCAGTCCACGGACAGGGGCAGCAGATACGCAGTATTTT
>TRBJ2-5|-|TRBV29-1|-|13
CTMSVGGMETQYF
TGCACCATGTCCGTCGGCGGAATGGAGACCCAGTACTTC
>TRBJ2-1|-|TRBV12-3/TRBV12-4|-|15
CASSLYGSGRNEQFF
TGTGCCAGCAGTTTATACGGTTCGGGTCGCAATGAGCAGTTCTTC
>TRBJ2-3|TRBD2|TRBV7-2|few|17
CASSPPGLAGGTDTQYF
TGTGCCAGCAGCCCCCCGGGACTAGCGGGAGGGACAGATACGCAGTATTTT
>TRBJ2-7|-|TRBV19|few|14
CASSIGAGSYEQYF
TGTGCCAGTAGTATTGGGGCCGGTTCCTACGAGCAGTACTTC
>TRBJ1-5|-|TRBV6-2/TRBV6-3|few|13
CATQLLSGKPQHF
TGTGCCACACAACTGCTATCGGGAAAGCCCCAGCATTTT
>TRBJ2-1|-|TRBV18|-|14
CASSPPSTNNEQFF
TGTGCCAGCTCACCACCGAGTACTAACAATGAGCAGTTCTTC
>TRBJ1-5|-|TRBV10-3|many|14
CAISAAEGQQPQHF
TGTGCCATCAGTGCCGCGGAGGGCCAGCAGCCCCAGCATTTT
>TRBJ2-1|TRBD2|TRBV12-3/TRBV12-4|few|15
CASSFELAGYNEQFF
TGTGCCAGCAGTTTCGAACTAGCGGGATACAATGAGCAGTTCTTC
>TRBJ2-1|-|TRBV29-1|many|11
CSVGADNEQFF
TGCAGCGTTGGAGCGGACAATGAGCAGTTCTTC
>TRBJ2-3|TRBD2|TRBV7-2|few|15
CASSLASGSSDTQYF
TGTGCCAGCAGCTTAGCTAGCGGGAGCTCAGATACGCAGTATTTT
>TRBJ1-1|-|TRBV29-1|many|14
CSVHVRTAGDEAFF
TGCAGCGTTCACGTCCGGACGGCGGGAGATGAAGCTTTCTTT
>TRBJ1-2|-|TRBV5-6|few|14
CASSSSPTNRGYTF
TGTGCCAGCAGCTCCTCCCCGACAAATCGAGGCTACACCTTC
>TRBJ2-2|-|TRBV7-2|-|12
CASRLYTGELFF
TGTGCCAGCAGACTTTACACCGGGGAGCTGTTTTTT
>TRBJ2-6|-|TRBV7-3|few|13
CASSPSSVGVLTF
TGTGCCAGCAGCCCTTCCAGCGTAGGCGTCCTGACTTTC
>TRBJ2-2|TRBD2|TRBV20-1|-|14
CSARLGLSVGELFF
TGCAGTGCTAGATTGGGACTAAGTGTCGGGGAGCTGTTTTTT
>TRBJ2-7|-|TRBV5-1|few|13
CASSLVDKYEQYF
TGCGCCAGCAGTCTGGTGGATAAGTACGAGCAGTACTTC
>TRBJ2-1|TRBD2|TRBV7-9|-|15
CASSLAAGGPDEQFF
TGTGCCAGCAGCTTAGCAGCGGGAGGGCCCGATGAGCAGTTCTTC
>TRBJ1-6|-|TRBV9|few|13
CASSVEANSPLHF
TGTGCCAGCAGCGTAGAGGCTAATTCACCCCTCCACTTT
>TRBJ2-1|TRBD2|TRBV10-3|many|15
CAISSLAGVVNEQFF
TGTGCCATCAGTTCCCTAGCGGGGGTCGTCAATGAGCAGTTCTTC
>TRBJ1-4|TRBD1|TRBV6-6|-|15
CASSPTDRGREKLFF
TGTGCCAGCAGTCCTACGGACAGGGGGCGTGAAAAACTGTTTTTT
>TRBJ1-1|TRBD1|TRBV2|few|13
CASRDQGAAEAFF
TGTGCCAGCAGAGATCAGGGGGCCGCTGAAGCTTTCTTT
>TRBJ1-1|TRBD1|TRBV7-6|few|15
CASSPNRGGGTEAFF
TGTGCCAGCAGCCCAAACAGGGGAGGGGGCACTGAAGCTTTCTTT
>TRBJ1-5|TRBD1|TRBV19|many|18
CATNPTRGQALLNQPQHF
TGTGCCACCAACCCTACAAGGGGGCAGGCTCTCCTCAATCAGCCCCAGCATTTT
>TRBJ1-1|-|TRBV12-3/TRBV12-4|many|14
CASSLYREDDEAFF
TGTGCCAGCAGTTTGTACAGGGAGGACGATGAAGCTTTCTTT
>TRBJ2-2|-|TRBV6-6|few|14
CASSYGEPTGELFF
TGTGCCAGCAGTTACGGGGAACCCACCGGGGAGCTGTTTTTT
>TRBJ2-5|TRBD2|TRBV6-5|-|16
CASSYALAGGQGAQYF
TGTGCCAGCAGTTACGCCCTAGCGGGGGGCCAGGGGGCCCAGTACTTC
>TRBJ1-3|-|TRBV6-2/TRBV6-3|few|15
CASSTTTLSGNTIYF
TGTGCCAGCAGTACGACGACACTCTCTGGAAACACCATATATTTT
>TRBJ2-3|-|TRBV25-1|-|13
CASSDRAAHTQYF
TGTGCCAGCAGTGATAGGGCAGCCCATACGCAGTATTTT
>TRBJ2-1|TRBD2|TRBV5-1|-|14
CASSLDRLAGVGFF
TGCGCCAGCAGCTTGGATCGGTTAGCGGGAGTCGGTTTCTTC
>TRBJ2-5|-|TRBV29-1|many|13
CSVDRAGQETQYF
TGCAGCGTCGATAGGGCAGGTCAAGAGACCCAGTACTTC